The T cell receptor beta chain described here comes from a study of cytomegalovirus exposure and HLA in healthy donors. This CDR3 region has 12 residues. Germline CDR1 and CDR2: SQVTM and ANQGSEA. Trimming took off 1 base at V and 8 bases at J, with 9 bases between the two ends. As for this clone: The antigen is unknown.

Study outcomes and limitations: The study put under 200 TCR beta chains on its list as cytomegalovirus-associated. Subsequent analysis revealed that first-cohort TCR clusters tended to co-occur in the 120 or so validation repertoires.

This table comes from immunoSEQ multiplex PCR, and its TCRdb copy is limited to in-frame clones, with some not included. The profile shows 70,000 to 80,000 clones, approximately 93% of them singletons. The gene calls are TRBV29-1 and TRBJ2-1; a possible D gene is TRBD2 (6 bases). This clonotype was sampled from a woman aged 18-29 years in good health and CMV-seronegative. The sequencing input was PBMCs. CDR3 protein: CSVEGGTDEQFF. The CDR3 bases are TGCAGCGTTGAAGGCGGGACGGATGAGCAGTTCTTC.